This T cell receptor (beta chain) was found in a study of vaccination and CD4 T cells after COVID-19. About the research overall: Convalescent study patients returned SARS-CoV-2 positive nasal swab PCR results, with several mild cases and one severe.

Germline lookup yields CDR1 MNHNS and CDR2 SASEGT. The ends were cut back, 0 bases at V and 4 bases at J, with 12 bases in the middle. This CDR3 has 15 amino acids. On this clonotype itself: Its antigen remains unidentified.

CD4+ T cells that had been cultured provided DNA sequenced with the Oncomine TCR Beta short-read assay. Genomic DNA from cultured CD4+ T cells was extracted. Using its own MiXCR run on the PCR reads, TCRdb lists one record per CDR3 protein. The table lists more than 10,000 distinct CDR3 sequences, 50% to 75% of them singletons, with under 9% in the top ten. Treatment reported: approximately nine-day PBMC culture with coronavirus spike peptide pools or control peptides (ViraFEST assay). The authors cultured about 2 million PBMCs per well with around 10 IU/ml IL-2 and roughly 9.3 ug/ml peptide pools. The specimen comprised CD4+ T cells from blood, cultured in vitro, sampled before SARS-CoV-2 vaccination. This chain links TRBV6-1 with TRBJ1-1; D not resolved. This receptor was taken from a human donor who had recovered from COVID-19. In nucleotides, the CDR3 is TGTGCCAGCAGTGAAGCGGGTGGGGATGGCACTGAAGCTTTCTTT. Translation gives CASSEAGGDGTEAFF.